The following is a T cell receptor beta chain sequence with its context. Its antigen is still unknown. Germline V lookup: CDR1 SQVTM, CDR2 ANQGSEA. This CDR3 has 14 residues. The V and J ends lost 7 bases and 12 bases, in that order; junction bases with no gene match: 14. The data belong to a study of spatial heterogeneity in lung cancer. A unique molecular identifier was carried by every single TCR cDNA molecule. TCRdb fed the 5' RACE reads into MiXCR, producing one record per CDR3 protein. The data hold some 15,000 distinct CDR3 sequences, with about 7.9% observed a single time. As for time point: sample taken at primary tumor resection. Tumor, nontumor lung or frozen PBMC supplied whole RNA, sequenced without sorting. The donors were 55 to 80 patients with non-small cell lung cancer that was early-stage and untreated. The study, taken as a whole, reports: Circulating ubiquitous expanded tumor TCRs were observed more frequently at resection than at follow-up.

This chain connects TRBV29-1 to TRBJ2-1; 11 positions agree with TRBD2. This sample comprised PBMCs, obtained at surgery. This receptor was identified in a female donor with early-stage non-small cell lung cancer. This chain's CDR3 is CSAEGLAETLGQFF. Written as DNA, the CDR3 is TGCAGCGCCGAGGGACTAGCGGAGACCCTGGGGCAGTTCTTC.